This T cell receptor beta chain originates from a study of read filtering for tumor transcriptome and immune sequencing. Study conclusions and caveats: IR-seq captured clonotypes deeper and more reliably than RNA-seq.

In this sample, this clonotype turned up many times. The antigen remains undetermined. Trimming removed 4 bases from V and 0 bases from J, with 9 bases in between. Germline assignment: CDR1 SGHRS and CDR2 YFSETQ. The length of the CDR3 is 14 residues. This library used about 360 ng RNA and molecular barcoded adaptors spanning alpha/delta and beta/gamma chains. From the reads, TCRdb called clonotypes with MiXCR, one entry per CDR3 protein. Among about 62,000 distinct CDR3 sequences, approximately 19% were seen once, and the ten largest hold roughly a tenth. This chain links TRBV5-1 with TRBJ2-3, with no clear D. The receptor was isolated from a donor at least 40 years old with multiple myeloma. Sequencing was done on a sample of a population of CD138-negative cells sorted from bone marrow. DNA of the CDR3: TGCGCCAGCAGCCGGCAGACTAGCACAGATACGCAGTATTTT. It codes for CASSRQTSTDTQYF.